This TCR beta chain was sequenced for a study of vaccination effects on CD4 cells after COVID-19. On the study more broadly: ViraFEST used viral peptide pools to expand antigen-specific CD4+ T cells before sequencing. Study findings and constraints: Healthy vaccine recipients' vaccine-induced clones were almost all SARS-CoV-2 mono-reactive. No early post-infection timepoints were available in the study, which also included few convalescent patients.

Sequenced by immunoSEQ multiplex PCR; TCRdb stores in-frame clones only, minus some. The sample has 20,000 to 25,000 clones, less than 75% seen once. Researchers isolated CD4+ T cells once less than twelve days of culture had elapsed. This CDR3 is 15 amino acids long. Trimming pared 7 bases from V and 9 bases from J, leaving 22 bases between. Germline CDR1 and CDR2: MDHEN and SYDVKM. Comment on this clone: No antigen is known for it.

The clonotype was recovered from a human donor who received a COVID-19 vaccine. The source material was CD4+ T cells from PBMCs cultured without peptide, sampled before COVID-19 vaccination. This chain joins TRBV28 and TRBJ2-1, with D possibly called TRBD1 or TRBD2 (6 bases each). CDR3 nucleotides: TGTGCCAGCATCCCGGGGGCCCCTATCAAAGGTGAGCAGTTCTTC. Its translation is CASIPGAPIKGEQFF.